This entry lists 31 T cell receptor beta chains sequenced from one sample in a study of blood T cell repertoires in COVID-19. Clones were sequenced by immunoSEQ multiplex PCR, and TCRdb holds only the in-frame ones, with some missing. The sample consists of some 65,000 clones, 85% of them appearing once. Sequenced sample: peripheral blood. All receptors derive from an elderly man with acute or convalescent COVID-19.

The chain carries TRBV11-2 and TRBJ2-7, with D possibly TRBD2 on 6 matching bases. The CDR3 sequence is 16 residues long. Trimming removed 3 bases at V and 3 bases at J, with 18 bases between. In germline, CDR1 is SGHAT, CDR2 FQNNGV. As DNA, the CDR3 is TGTGCCAGCAGCTTGGAACCGGGACTTAAGAACTACGAGCAGTACTTC. Its protein is CASSLEPGLKNYEQYF.

V is TRBV7-9 and J is TRBJ2-7; D not resolved. The V end was cut by 1 base, the J end by 1 base, with 8 bases between. The germline V gene has CDR1 SEHNR and CDR2 FQNEAQ (reference sequence). The CDR3 loop spans 14 amino acids. The chain's CDR3 is CASSLGATSYEQYF. DNA of the CDR3: TGTGCCAGCAGCTTAGGTGCTACGTCCTACGAGCAGTACTTC.

This clone came up a few times. The chain combines TRBV9 with TRBJ1-2, with a weak D call TRBD1 (5 bases). Trimming removed 0 bases at V and 2 bases at J, with 5 bases between. CDR3 length: 13 amino acids. CDR1 is SGDLS, CDR2 YYNGEE, per germline. CDR3 region: CASSVEGNYGYTF. In nucleotides, the CDR3 is TGTGCCAGCAGCGTAGAGGGGAACTATGGCTACACCTTC. Drawing the rest from reference TRBV9 and TRBJ1-2, the complete variable domain is DSGVTQTPKHLITATGQRVTLRCSPRSGDLSVYWYQQSLDQGLQFLIQYYNGEERAKGNILERFSAQQFPDLHSELNLSSLELGDSALYFCASSVEGNYGYTFGSGTRLTVV.

This chain links TRBV5-1 with TRBJ2-1; 12 bases are a match to TRBD2. Germline assignment: CDR1 SGHRS and CDR2 YFSETQ. The CDR3 extends over 14 amino acids. The J segment lost 7 bases and the V segment lost 1 base, leaving 0 bases of the junction unmatched. The CDR3 bases are TGCGCCAGCAGCTTGACTAGCGGGGGGAATGAGCAGTTCTTC. Residues: CASSLTSGGNEQFF.

The chain joins TRBV7-8 to TRBJ2-3, with TRBD2 matching 7 bases. This CDR3 comprises 16 residues. CDR1 is SGHVS, CDR2 FQNEAQ, per germline. Trimming at V came to 1 base and at J to 3 bases, leaving 7 bases not matched to a gene. The CDR3 bases are TGTGCCAGCAGCTTAGGGAGGCAGCGGGGTACAGATACGCAGTATTTT. Translating gives CASSLGRQRGTDTQYF.

This clone has a single count. The chain employs TRBV19 and TRBJ1-2; possibly TRBD1 for D (5 bases). Germline-derived CDR1 and CDR2 are LNHDA and SQIVND (reference sequence). V lost 8 bases to trimming and J lost 3 bases, with 16 bases between them. CDR3 size: 14 residues. CDR3 in DNA: TGTGCCAGTTTAGACCAGGGTCGGGACTATGGCTACACCTTC. Translation: CASLDQGRDYGYTF.

V gene TRBV15 combines with J gene TRBJ2-5; D perhaps matches TRBD2 (7 bases). Germline V lookup: CDR1 LNHNV, CDR2 YYDKDF (reference sequence). CDR3 length: 16 amino acids. V was shortened by 0 bases and J by 5 bases, with 16 bases between the two germline ends. As DNA, the CDR3 is TGTGCCACCAGCAGAGATGAATCGGGGGGCTGGGAGACCCAGTACTTC. It specifies CATSRDESGGWETQYF.

The rearrangement links TRBV6-1 to TRBJ2-2; the D gene is possibly TRBD1 (5 bases). CDR1 and CDR2 (germline): MNHNS, SASEGT. CDR3 length equals 16 residues. V gave up 1 base and J gave up 0 bases, with 9 bases separating them. The CDR3 DNA reads as TGTGCCAGCAGTGAAGTTACAGGACCGAACACCGGGGAGCTGTTTTTT. Residues: CASSEVTGPNTGELFF.

V gene TRBV2 combines with J gene TRBJ2-1; weak D call: TRBD2 (6 bases). Per germline, CDR1 SNHLY and CDR2 FYNNEI. There are 15 residues in the CDR3. Trimming removed 6 bases at V and 3 bases at J, with 15 bases between. In DNA, the CDR3 is TGTGCCAGCAGGGCCACGGAGGGCGTCTACAATGAGCAGTTCTTC. Translating gives CASRATEGVYNEQFF.

The V gene is TRBV5-6, the J gene TRBJ1-4, with a tentative D call TRBD1 (5 bases). CDR3 size: 14 residues. The V and J ends lost 5 bases and 4 bases respectively, with 12 bases between them. Germline-derived CDR1 and CDR2 are SGHDT and YYEEEE. The CDR3 is CASSFRDFNEKLFF. DNA of the CDR3: TGTGCCAGCAGTTTCCGGGACTTTAATGAAAAACTGTTTTTT.

The chain is built from TRBV30 and TRBJ1-1, with D perhaps matching TRBD1 (6 bases). This CDR3 is built from 16 residues. Germline assignment: CDR1 GTSNPN and CDR2 SVGIG (reference sequence). The ends were cut back, 4 bases at V and 3 bases at J, with 21 bases in the middle. The CDR3 DNA reads TGTGCCTGGAACTCTCGTCTAGGACAGCTCTACACTGAAGCTTTCTTT. It encodes CAWNSRLGQLYTEAFF.

The rearrangement links TRBV6-5 to TRBJ2-7; 9 bases are shared with TRBD1. This CDR3 is 14 amino acids long. With V trimmed by 3 bases and J by 6 bases, 6 bases remained unmatched. Germline CDR1 and CDR2: MNHEY and SVGAGI. CDR3 sequence reads: CASSYTGGSAEQYF. CDR3 coding DNA: TGTGCCAGCAGTTATACAGGGGGCTCCGCCGAGCAGTACTTC.

The chain employs TRBV5-1 and TRBJ2-5; 9 bases match TRBD2. Looked up from germline, CDR1 is SGHRS and CDR2 is YFSETQ. The V gene end was trimmed by 0 bases and the J gene end by 5 bases; junction bases not matched to a gene: 8. There are 16 residues in the CDR3. Written as DNA, the CDR3 is TGCGCCAGCAGCTTGGACGCTGCGGGAGGGTCTGAGACCCAGTACTTC. Translation gives CASSLDAAGGSETQYF.

The chain carries TRBV6-5 and TRBJ2-7; D uncertain. CDR3 length: 15 residues. V lost 0 bases and J 1 base, leaving 10 bases between the germline ends. CDR1 is MNHEY, CDR2 SVGAGI, per germline. In DNA form, the CDR3 reads TGTGCCAGCAGTTACTCGATATACGGGTCCTACGAGCAGTACTTC. This encodes CASSYSIYGSYEQYF.

The chain uses TRBV5-1 and TRBJ2-5, with D unclear. This CDR3 has 14 amino acids. Germline lookup yields CDR1 SGHRS and CDR2 YFSETQ. Trimming pared 0 bases from V and 5 bases from J, leaving 11 bases between. The CDR3 nucleotides are TGCGCCAGCAGCTTGGCCCCTAGTAGGGAGACCCAGTACTTC. Translating it yields CASSLAPSRETQYF.

This clone was seen only a few times. This chain joins TRBV6-2 or TRBV6-3 and TRBJ1-5, with a tentative D call TRBD1 (5 bases). Looked up from germline, CDR1 is MNHEY and CDR2 is SVGEGT. The CDR3 has 15 amino acids. The V end was cut by 1 base, the J end by 6 bases, with 13 bases between. The CDR3 loop reads CASSYFGGFGQPQHF. In nucleotides, the CDR3 is TGTGCCAGCAGTTACTTCGGGGGTTTTGGTCAGCCCCAGCATTTT.

The chain joins TRBV5-5 to TRBJ2-3; possible D gene TRBD2, 6 bases. V lost 5 bases and J 0 bases, leaving 13 bases between the germline ends. The CDR3 has 15 residues. CDR1 and CDR2 from the germline V gene are SGHKS and YYEKEE (reference sequence). The chain's CDR3 is CASSWAGPSTDTQYF. The DNA for the CDR3 is TGTGCCAGCAGTTGGGCGGGGCCCAGCACAGATACGCAGTATTTT.

The chain couples TRBV18 to TRBJ2-3, with 7 bases aligning to TRBD2. V trimming: 5 bases; J trimming: 2 bases; junction bases outside the gene matches: 4. Germline assignment: CDR1 KGHSH and CDR2 LQKENI. The CDR3 runs to 14 residues. The CDR3 sequence: CASSASGYTDTQYF. The CDR3 DNA reads as TGTGCCAGCTCAGCTAGCGGTTACACAGATACGCAGTATTTT.

This clone was seen more than once but under ten times. The rearrangement uses TRBV10-1 and TRBJ1-1; a possible D gene is TRBD1 (6 bases). From germline, CDR1 is WNHNN and CDR2 SYGVQD (reference sequence). Trimming shortened V by 5 bases and J by 4 bases, and 11 bases separated the two germline ends. This CDR3 region has 13 residues. The CDR3 region is CASSRTAGTEAFF. The CDR3 coding sequence is TGCGCCAGCAGTAGGACAGCCGGCACTGAAGCTTTCTTT.

The rearrangement links TRBV12-3 or TRBV12-4 to TRBJ1-2, with TRBD1 identical over 9 bases. V dropped 5 bases and J dropped 4; count of bases not matched to a gene: 2. The CDR3 covers 13 residues. CDR3 sequence: CASSADRGYGYTF. CDR3 nucleotide sequence: TGTGCCAGCAGTGCGGACAGGGGCTATGGCTACACCTTC.

A few counts support this clone. The gene calls are TRBV5-1 and TRBJ2-7; 7 bases agree with TRBD1. This CDR3 is built from 13 residues. The V gene end was trimmed by 4 bases and the J gene end by 6 bases; junction bases not matched to a gene: 7. Germline-derived CDR1 and CDR2 are SGHRS and YFSETQ. CDR3 bases: TGCGCCAGCAGCCCCCAGGGACAGTCCGAGCAGTACTTC. This codes for CASSPQGQSEQYF.

The V and J genes are TRBV6-5 and TRBJ1-6, with TRBD1 matching 11 bases. Germline CDR1 reads MNHEY; CDR2 reads SVGAGI. This CDR3 has 14 amino acids. V gave up 7 bases and J gave up 9 bases; unmatched junction bases: 5. The CDR3 spells CASKGQGAGSPLHF. The CDR3 DNA reads as TGTGCCAGCAAAGGACAGGGGGCAGGTTCACCCCTCCACTTT.

The chain joins TRBV12-5 to TRBJ1-3; D is uncertain. The CDR3 has 11 residues. V was shortened by 5 bases and J by 8 bases, with 7 bases between the two germline ends. Germline values: CDR1 LGHNT, CDR2 FRNRAP. CDR3 nucleotide sequence: TGTGCTAGTGGTCGAGGGTACACCATATATTTT. Amino acid sequence: CASGRGYTIYF.

The CDR3 spells CSAGQGGGYGYTF. The CDR3 DNA is TGCAGCGCTGGACAGGGGGGCGGCTATGGCTACACCTTC. The V call is TRBV29-1, the J call TRBJ1-2, with TRBD1 matching 10 bases. Germline V CDR1 and CDR2: SQVTM, ANQGSEA. With 7 bases clipped from V and 4 bases from J, the junction kept 6 bases outside the gene matches. CDR3 size: 13 residues. Variable domain in full (rest from reference TRBV29-1 and TRBJ1-2): SAVISQKPSRDICQRGTSLTIQCQVDSQVTMMFWYRQQPGQSLTLIATANQGSEATYESGFVIDKFPISRPNLTFSTLTVSNMSPEDSSIYLCSAGQGGGYGYTFGSGTRLTVV.

This chain uses TRBV27 with TRBJ1-1; TRBD1 matches at 7 bases. CDR1 and CDR2 from the germline V gene are MNHEY and SMNVEV (reference sequence). The ends lost 6 bases at V and 5 bases at J; junction bases unmatched: 15. This CDR3 contains 16 residues. CDR3 residues: CASRITPLSGGTEAFF. The CDR3 DNA follows: TGTGCCAGCAGGATCACTCCCTTATCAGGGGGTACTGAAGCTTTCTTT.

This clone occurred a few times. J is TRBJ1-1 and V is TRBV6-2 or TRBV6-3; D is unresolved. The ends were cut back, 8 bases at V and 3 bases at J, with 19 bases in the middle. CDR3 length: 15 amino acids. Germline V gene lookup returns CDR1 MNHEY and CDR2 SVGEGT. CDR3: CASRPLSPGDTEAFF. CDR3 sequence (DNA): TGTGCCAGCCGCCCCCTCAGCCCCGGAGACACTGAAGCTTTCTTT.

The chain combines TRBV6-6 with TRBJ1-5; D is perhaps TRBD1 (6 bases). Germline loops: CDR1 MNHNY, CDR2 SVGAGI (reference sequence). This CDR3 comprises 13 residues. Trimming pared 6 bases from V and 4 bases from J, leaving 10 bases between. The CDR3 reads CASSSTGNQPQHF. The CDR3, as DNA: TGTGCCAGCAGCTCAACAGGGAATCAGCCCCAGCATTTT.

The rearrangement links TRBV11-3 to TRBJ2-7; a weak D match, TRBD1 (5 bases). The CDR3 runs to 15 residues. The ends were cut back, 6 bases at V and 0 bases at J, with 15 bases in the middle. Germline V gives CDR1 SGHNT, CDR2 YENEEA. CDR3 amino acids: CASRAGHRSSYEQYF. CDR3 coding DNA: TGTGCCAGCAGAGCCGGACACCGGAGCTCCTACGAGCAGTACTTC.

This clone is a singleton in its sample. This chain uses TRBV5-4 with TRBJ2-5, with TRBD2 matching 13 bases. Trimming removed 4 bases from V and 2 bases from J; junction bases left unmatched: 5. The germline CDR1 and CDR2 sequences are SGHNT and YYREEE (reference sequence). This CDR3 comprises 16 residues. In DNA, the CDR3 is TGTGCCAGCAGCGGGGGACTAGCGGGATATCAAGAGACCCAGTACTTC. Amino acid sequence: CASSGGLAGYQETQYF.

The genes are TRBV4-1 and TRBJ1-5, with 9 positions matching TRBD1. The CDR3 covers 15 residues. The germline gives CDR1 MGHRA, CDR2 YSYEKL. V lost 0 bases to trimming and J lost 4 bases; unmatched junction nucleotides: 1. CDR3 coding DNA: TGCGCCAGCAGCCAAGACGACAGGGGGAATCAGCCCCAGCATTTT. Translated: CASSQDDRGNQPQHF.

This chain connects TRBV6-5 to TRBJ1-3; D uncertain. This CDR3 has 13 amino acids. V was cut by 6 bases and J by 0 bases, with 6 bases left in between. Per the germline V gene, CDR1 is MNHEY and CDR2 is SVGAGI. The CDR3 bases are TGTGCCAGCAGAACAAGCTCTGGAAACACCATATATTTT. Translation gives CASRTSSGNTIYF.